Listed here are 21 T cell receptor beta chains from one sample, sequenced in a study of blood T cells in healthy people across ages. The authors ran a second PCR of 7 to 11 cycles using a sample-barcoded 5' primer and a J-beta primer mix. Via MiXCR, TCRdb re-called the 5' RACE reads, giving one row per CDR3 protein. The sample contains around 1.5 million distinct CDR3 sequences, 59% of which appear only once. The sequencing sample was made of blood. The source of these receptors is a man between 18 and 29 years old in good health.

The CDR3 sequence: CASSSNRDTQETQYF. CDR3 DNA: TGTGCCAGCAGTTCTAATCGGGACACACAAGAGACCCAGTACTTC. The chain has TRBV27 and TRBJ2-5; D may be TRBD1 (6 bases). Trimming pared 4 bases from V and 2 bases from J, leaving 14 bases between. Germline CDR1 reads MNHEY; CDR2 reads SMNVEV (reference sequence). The CDR3 runs to 15 residues.

This sequence joins TRBV6-2 or TRBV6-3 and TRBJ2-7; 8 nucleotides line up with TRBD2. CDR1 MNHEY and CDR2 SVGEGT come from the germline V gene. The CDR3 contains 16 residues. V was pared by 0 bases and J by 4 bases, with 8 bases of the junction left unmatched. CDR3 in amino acids: CASSYSTTGGQYEQYF. CDR3 nucleotide sequence: TGTGCCAGCAGTTACTCTACAACGGGGGGGCAGTACGAGCAGTACTTC.

The V call is TRBV25-1, the J call TRBJ2-3, with D perhaps matching TRBD1 or TRBD2 (5 bases each). Looked up from germline, CDR1 is MGHDK and CDR2 is SYGVNS. V lost 4 bases and J lost 4, with 9 bases in between. The length of the CDR3 is 13 residues. For the CDR3, the DNA is TGTGCCAGCAGTGGACTACAGGCAGATACGCAGTATTTT. Protein: CASSGLQADTQYF.

The DNA for the CDR3 is TGTGCCAGCAGTCTAGGGACAGGTCCGTACTATGGCTACACCTTC. This codes for CASSLGTGPYYGYTF. The chain couples TRBV27 to TRBJ1-2; 8 nucleotides agree with TRBD1. The CDR3 contains 15 residues. V gave up 5 bases and J gave up 3 bases; unmatched junction bases: 8. Germline V CDR1 and CDR2: MNHEY, SMNVEV (reference sequence).

This clonotype has only a few counts. The rearrangement uses TRBV29-1 and TRBJ2-7; either TRBD1 or TRBD2 may supply D (6 bases each). CDR1 is SQVTM, CDR2 ANQGSEA, per germline. V was pared by 6 bases and J by 4 bases, with 13 bases between. The CDR3 is made up of 12 amino acids. CDR3 DNA sequence: TGCAGCGTCCTGGAGGGGGAGTACGAGCAGTACTTC. It translates to CSVLEGEYEQYF.

V is TRBV21-1 and J is TRBJ2-3. TRBV21-1 is reported as a pseudogene. The CDR3 spans 14 residues. CDR3 residues: CASSIGSPTDTQYF. The CDR3 bases are TGTGCCAGCAGCATCGGATCCCCCACAGATACGCAGTATTTT.

This chain joins TRBV20-1 and TRBJ2-5, with D perhaps assigned TRBD1 or TRBD2 (5 bases each). Judging by the DNA end, TRBJ2-7 fits better; the J call may be wrong. The length of the CDR3 is 16 residues. CDR1 and CDR2 (germline): DFQATT, SNEGSKA (reference sequence). The CDR3 spells CSARDSFGGSACEQYF. In DNA form, the CDR3 reads TGCAGTGCTAGAGATAGTTTTGGGGGATCAGCCTGCGAGCAGTACTTC.

The chain joins TRBV5-1 to TRBJ2-3; possible D gene TRBD2, 5 bases. Germline V lookup: CDR1 SGHRS, CDR2 YFSETQ. V dropped 6 bases and J dropped 9 bases, with 20 bases sitting between them. The CDR3 extends over 14 amino acids. The CDR3 DNA sequence: TGCGCCAGCAAGGTCGATACGCCGGGGAAAACGCAGTATTTT. This codes for CASKVDTPGKTQYF.

This clonotype was detected only once. The chain carries TRBV7-2 and TRBJ1-5, with D possibly TRBD1 on 5 matching bases. Germline V gene lookup returns CDR1 SGHTA and CDR2 FQGNSA. Trimming cost V 1 base and J 4 bases, with 14 bases left between them. The CDR3 extends over 16 amino acids. CDR3 DNA: TGTGCCAGCAGCTTAGTAGCAGGAAGGGGAAATCAGCCCCAGCATTTT. It translates to CASSLVAGRGNQPQHF.

V is TRBV10-3 and J is TRBJ2-7, with a tentative D call TRBD1 (6 bases). The V and J ends lost 2 bases and 3 bases respectively, with 14 bases between them. CDR1 and CDR2 (germline): ENHRY, SYGVKD. CDR3 length: 15 amino acids. CDR3 sequence: CAISEVTGPVYEQYF. The CDR3, as DNA: TGTGCCATCAGTGAGGTTACAGGGCCCGTCTACGAGCAGTACTTC.

The rearrangement uses TRBV3-1 and TRBJ2-1; TRBD2 aligns across 12 bases. Germline CDR1 and CDR2: LGHDT and YNNKEL (reference sequence). Trimming at V came to 1 base and at J to 13 bases, leaving 8 bases not matched to a gene. CDR3 length equals 15 residues. The CDR3: CASSQALAGGVKQFF. CDR3 DNA sequence: TGTGCCAGCAGCCAAGCACTAGCGGGGGGCGTAAAACAGTTCTTC.

The chain recombines TRBV6-5 with TRBJ2-3; a weak D match, TRBD2 (6 bases). The germline V gene has CDR1 MNHEY and CDR2 SVGAGI. CDR3 length: 15 amino acids. The V end was cut by 1 base, the J end by 0 bases, with 8 bases between. The CDR3 spells CASSYFSGSTDTQYF. The CDR3 region has the DNA TGTGCCAGCAGTTACTTTAGCGGTAGCACAGATACGCAGTATTTT.

The chain recombines TRBV6-5 with TRBJ2-7, with D hard to call. Germline assignment: CDR1 MNHEY and CDR2 SVGAGI. The germline V and J ends were trimmed by 10 bases and 4 bases, with 14 bases remaining between them. CDR3 size: 12 residues. CDR3 nucleotide sequence: TGTGCCACCTCCCAGGCAGATTACGAGCAGTACTTC. Amino acid sequence: CATSQADYEQYF.

This sequence joins TRBV12-3 or TRBV12-4 and TRBJ1-6; tentatively, D is TRBD1 (6 bases). CDR3 size: 13 residues. Trimming took 7 bases from V and 18 from J, leaving 22 bases between them. In nucleotides, the CDR3 is TGTGCCAGCACCCCTTTCCCGGGGGCCCCAACCCACTTT. It is translated as CASTPFPGAPTHF.

The chain carries TRBV13 and TRBJ2-2; D possibly corresponds to TRBD2 (6 bases). The CDR3 is 14 amino acids. Germline lookup yields CDR1 PRHDT and CDR2 FYEKMQ (reference sequence). The V end lost 7 bases, the J end lost 3 bases, and 12 bases lay between the germline ends. The CDR3 reads CASIDGRDTGELFF. The DNA for the CDR3 is TGTGCCAGCATAGACGGGAGAGACACCGGGGAGCTGTTTTTT.

The CDR3: CSVERGAQYF. The DNA of the CDR3 is TGCAGCGTTGAGAGGGGGGCGCAGTATTTT. This sequence joins TRBV29-1 and TRBJ2-3; tentatively, D is TRBD1 or TRBD2 (6 bases each). V was clipped by 3 bases and J by 10 bases, with 8 bases between them. The CDR3 spans 10 residues. Germline V CDR1 and CDR2: SQVTM, ANQGSEA.

The chain has TRBV6-6 and TRBJ2-5; D could derive from TRBD1 or TRBD2 (5 bases each). The CDR3 has 13 amino acids. The germline V gene has CDR1 MNHNY and CDR2 SVGAGI (reference sequence). Trimming cost V 7 bases and J 0 bases, with 9 bases left between them. CDR3 DNA sequence: TGTGCCAGCAAACAGGAGGACCAAGAGACCCAGTACTTC. As protein: CASKQEDQETQYF.

V and J are TRBV20-1 and TRBJ1-5, with TRBD1 identical over 10 bases. CDR1 and CDR2 (germline): DFQATT, SNEGSKA (reference sequence). The CDR3 is 14 amino acids. V shed 6 bases, J shed 6 bases, and the junction held 8 bases outside the gene matches. The chain's CDR3 is CSATPGTGVQPQHF. CDR3 bases: TGCAGTGCGACCCCCGGGACAGGGGTTCAGCCCCAGCATTTT.

The chain is built from TRBV15 and TRBJ2-1; 8 bases are shared with TRBD2. V shed 7 bases, J shed 7 bases, and the junction held 6 bases outside the gene matches. From germline, CDR1 is LNHNV and CDR2 YYDKDF (reference sequence). This CDR3 is built from 13 residues. CDR3 sequence: CATTGGGRNEQFF. CDR3 DNA: TGTGCCACCACGGGCGGGGGGCGGAATGAGCAGTTCTTC.

This chain links TRBV3-1 with TRBJ2-7, with D perhaps matching TRBD2 (6 bases). The V and J ends lost 0 bases and 2 bases respectively, with 14 bases between them. CDR3 length: 16 residues. Germline V gene sequence: CDR1 LGHDT, CDR2 YNNKEL (reference sequence). The CDR3 here is CASSQEGRLDTYEQYF. The CDR3 region has the DNA TGTGCCAGCAGCCAAGAGGGACGACTAGATACCTACGAGCAGTACTTC.

The chain employs TRBV6-1 and TRBJ2-2; TRBD2 might be the D (6 bases). V was pared by 8 bases and J by 6 bases, with 13 bases between. This CDR3 has 13 residues. Germline CDR1 and CDR2: MNHNS and SASEGT. The CDR3 reads CASCGAPPGELFF. The CDR3 nucleotides are TGTGCCAGCTGCGGGGCACCCCCCGGGGAGCTGTTTTTT.